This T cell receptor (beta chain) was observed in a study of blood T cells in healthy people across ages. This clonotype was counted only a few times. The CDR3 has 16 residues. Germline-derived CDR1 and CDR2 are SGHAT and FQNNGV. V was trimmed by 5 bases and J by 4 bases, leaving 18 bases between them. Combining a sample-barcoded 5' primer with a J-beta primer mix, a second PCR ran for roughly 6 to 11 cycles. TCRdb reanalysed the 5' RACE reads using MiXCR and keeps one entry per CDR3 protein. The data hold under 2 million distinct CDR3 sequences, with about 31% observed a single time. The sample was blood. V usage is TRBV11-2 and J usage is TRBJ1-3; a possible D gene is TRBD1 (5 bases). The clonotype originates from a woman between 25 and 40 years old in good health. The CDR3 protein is CASSDYRRILGNTIYF. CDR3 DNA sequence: TGTGCCAGCAGCGACTACAGGCGAATCTTAGGAAACACCATATATTTT.